The 29 T cell receptor beta chains below were found in one sample sequenced in a study of cytomegalovirus exposure and HLA in healthy donors. The PCR employed 60 Vbeta primers together with 13 Jbeta primers. Libraries were prepared by immunoSEQ multiplex PCR; TCRdb keeps only in-frame clonotypes and omits some of them. The table has around 230,000 clones, more than 75% seen once. The sequencing input was PBMCs. These receptors all stem from a man aged 35-49 years in good health and CMV-seropositive.

Worth noting for this clone: Additional DNA sequences in this sample encode the identical CDR3. The rearrangement uses TRBV7-8 and TRBJ1-1; a weak D match, TRBD1 (5 bases). Germline V gene lookup returns CDR1 SGHVS and CDR2 FQNEAQ. The CDR3 extends over 13 amino acids. V gave up 3 bases and J gave up 3 bases, with 8 bases separating them. CDR3 loop: CASSLQGYTEAFF. CDR3 coding DNA: TGTGCCAGCAGCTTGCAGGGTTACACTGAAGCTTTCTTT.

This clone was seen once. The chain employs TRBV5-1 and TRBJ1-2; D unresolved. The CDR3 contains 14 residues. Germline V gene sequence: CDR1 SGHRS, CDR2 YFSETQ. V lost 2 bases, J lost 0 bases, and 8 bases lay in between. The CDR3 DNA follows: TGCGCCAGCAGCTTCGGAGACCCTAACTATGGCTACACCTTC. Protein: CASSFGDPNYGYTF.

This chain joins TRBV11-2 and TRBJ1-2, with D possibly being TRBD1 (6 bases). CDR1 SGHAT and CDR2 FQNNGV come from the germline V gene. The CDR3 spans 14 residues. The V end lost 3 bases, the J end lost 5 bases, and 13 bases lay between the germline ends. CDR3 sequence (DNA): TGTGCCAGCAGCTTGACCCCAACAGGGTATGGCTACACCTTC. Residues: CASSLTPTGYGYTF.

The chain joins TRBV6-1 to TRBJ1-1; D gene uncertain. Germline CDR1 MNHNS, CDR2 SASEGT. This CDR3 has 15 amino acids. Deletions cut 0 bases from V and 1 base from J, with 9 bases between. The CDR3 nucleotides are TGTGCCAGCAGTGAAGCGGGAGGGAAGAACACTGAAGCTTTCTTT. Amino acid sequence: CASSEAGGKNTEAFF.

A single count supports this clone. V and J are TRBV27 and TRBJ2-7; 8 positions match TRBD2. V dropped 6 bases and J dropped 0; count of bases not matched to a gene: 10. This CDR3 has 16 residues. Per germline, CDR1 MNHEY and CDR2 SMNVEV (reference sequence). The CDR3 DNA reads as TGTGCCAGCAGCCCTACTAGCGGATTATTCTCCTACGAGCAGTACTTC. It encodes CASSPTSGLFSYEQYF.

The chain is built from TRBV5-1 and TRBJ2-1; 7 nucleotides match TRBD2. The V gene's germline CDR1 is SGHRS and CDR2 YFSETQ. The CDR3 runs to 15 residues. V was clipped by 4 bases and J by 3 bases; unmatched bases: 7. The CDR3: CASSRITSDYNEQFF. CDR3 coding DNA: TGCGCCAGCAGCCGGATAACTAGCGACTACAATGAGCAGTTCTTC.

The chain has TRBV2 and TRBJ2-5, with TRBD2 matching over 12 bases. Germline trimming cut 6 bases from V and 5 bases from J; bases unmatched to any gene: 7. The CDR3 sequence is 15 residues long. Germline-derived CDR1 and CDR2 are SNHLY and FYNNEI. DNA of the CDR3: TGTGCCAGCAGACCGACTAGCGGGAGATCTGAGACCCAGTACTTC. This translates into CASRPTSGRSETQYF.

The gene calls are TRBV13 and TRBJ1-4; tentatively, D is TRBD1 (5 bases). V gave up 5 bases and J gave up 0 bases, with 10 bases separating them. This CDR3 spans 15 amino acids. Germline CDR1 reads PRHDT; CDR2 reads FYEKMQ (reference sequence). The CDR3 sequence is CASSPGHSTNEKLFF. Here the CDR3 DNA reads TGTGCCAGCAGCCCTGGACATTCAACTAATGAAAAACTGTTTTTT.

This clone has only one observation. CDR3 bases: TGCGCCAGCAGTGAGGAGGGTTTGAGAAAAGCTTTCTTT. Residues: CASSEEGLRKAFF. The rearrangement uses TRBV10-2 and TRBJ1-1; D is ambiguous. The V and J ends lost 2 bases and 9 bases respectively, with 13 bases between them. This CDR3 contains 13 residues. Germline loops: CDR1 WSHSY, CDR2 SAAADI.

V is TRBV6-4 and J is TRBJ1-2; 7 positions match TRBD1. The V and J ends lost 2 bases and 8 bases, in that order; junction bases with no gene match: 8. This CDR3 spans 14 amino acids. The germline gives CDR1 MRHNA, CDR2 SNTAGT. CDR3 sequence: CASSDPRGPGGYTF. In nucleotides, the CDR3 is TGTGCCAGCAGTGACCCGAGGGGGCCGGGGGGCTACACCTTC.

The gene calls are TRBV19 and TRBJ1-2; D is perhaps TRBD1 (6 bases). The CDR3 is made up of 16 amino acids. Trimming took 4 bases from V and 2 from J, leaving 17 bases between them. Germline CDR1 and CDR2: LNHDA and SQIVND (reference sequence). CDR3 residues: CASSKSTVRGNYGYTF. CDR3 bases: TGTGCCAGTAGTAAATCGACCGTCAGGGGAAACTATGGCTACACCTTC.

The genes are TRBV19 and TRBJ1-1; a possible D gene is TRBD1 (5 bases). V gave up 5 bases and J gave up 4 bases, with 14 bases separating them. Germline V gene sequence: CDR1 LNHDA, CDR2 SQIVND (reference sequence). The CDR3 length is 14 residues. The CDR3 here is CASSPRAQATEAFF. CDR3 DNA sequence: TGTGCCAGTAGTCCCAGGGCCCAGGCCACTGAAGCTTTCTTT.

This chain joins TRBV5-1 and TRBJ2-1, with unresolved D. The ends were cut back, 4 bases at V and 3 bases at J, with 11 bases in the middle. CDR3 length equals 14 residues. CDR1 is SGHRS and CDR2 is YFSETQ in the germline V gene. The DNA for the CDR3 is TGCGCCAGCAGCCCCCAGGCTGACTACAATGAGCAGTTCTTC. It codes for CASSPQADYNEQFF.

This sequence joins TRBV27 and TRBJ1-5; D is unresolved. This CDR3 contains 15 residues. Germline V gene data show CDR1 as MNHEY and CDR2 as SMNVEV (reference sequence). The V gene lost 3 bases and the J gene lost 2 bases, with 11 bases spanning the gap. CDR3 loop: CASSLAGWGNQPQHF. The DNA for the CDR3 is TGTGCCAGCAGTTTGGCGGGTTGGGGCAATCAGCCCCAGCATTTT.

This clone showed up just once. The rearrangement links TRBV5-1 to TRBJ2-7; D possibly corresponds to TRBD2 (6 bases). The CDR3 has 14 amino acids. Between the trimmed V and J ends, which lost 0 bases and 5 bases, there was a span of 12 bases. Germline CDR1 reads SGHRS; CDR2 reads YFSETQ. The CDR3 region is CASSLGAGSDEQYV. CDR3 DNA sequence: TGCGCCAGCAGCTTGGGGGCGGGGTCGGACGAGCAGTACGTC.

The chain joins TRBV6-5 to TRBJ2-3; 8 bases are shared with TRBD1. The germline CDR1 and CDR2 sequences are MNHEY and SVGAGI. Trimming took 5 bases from V and 6 from J; bases not matched to a gene: 10. This CDR3 is 15 amino acids long. The DNA for the CDR3 is TGTGCCAGCAGTCTTGGACAGGGTCGAACGGATACGCAGTATTTT. This codes for CASSLGQGRTDTQYF.

This chain connects TRBV10-3 to TRBJ2-7, with D perhaps TRBD1 (6 bases). Trimming stripped 11 bases from V and 0 bases from J, with 14 bases between. The CDR3 is made up of 13 amino acids. Germline V gene sequence: CDR1 ENHRY, CDR2 SYGVKD. This CDR3 reads CALGKGDSYEQYF. Here the CDR3 DNA reads TGTGCCCTCGGGAAGGGGGACTCCTACGAGCAGTACTTC.

The chain couples TRBV5-6 to TRBJ2-7; TRBD1 aligns across 11 bases. CDR1 and CDR2 from the germline V gene are SGHDT and YYEEEE. CDR3 length: 15 amino acids. J was trimmed by 5 bases and V by 0 bases; bases with no gene match: 4. The CDR3 DNA follows: TGTGCCAGCAGCTTGGCTTGGACAGGGGGCAACGAGCAGTACGTC. Translation: CASSLAWTGGNEQYV.

The chain uses TRBV4-1 and TRBJ2-7, with 7 bases fitting TRBD2. CDR3 length: 18 residues. Looked up from germline, CDR1 is MGHRA and CDR2 is YSYEKL. Unmatched junction bases numbered 14, after V lost 2 bases and J lost 1 base. CDR3 sequence (DNA): TGCGCCAGCAGCCAACTCCAATCTCTAGCGGACCGATCCTACGAGCAGTACTTC. Its protein product is CASSQLQSLADRSYEQYF.

The DNA of the CDR3 is TGTGCCAGCAGGACAAGGGACTTAATAGAGACCCAGTACTTC. Amino acids: CASRTRDLIETQYF. This chain joins TRBV6-5 and TRBJ2-5; perhaps TRBD2 as D (6 bases). Germline V gene sequence: CDR1 MNHEY, CDR2 SVGAGI. The CDR3 runs to 14 residues. V lost 6 bases, J lost 4 bases, and 15 bases lay in between.

This chain connects TRBV11-2 to TRBJ2-1; 11 bases are a match to TRBD2. Trimming cost V 5 bases and J 0 bases; bases outside gene matches: 12. The germline V gene has CDR1 SGHAT and CDR2 FQNNGV. The CDR3 is 19 residues long. DNA of the CDR3: TGTGCCAGCAGCCCCTCGACTAGCGGGACCCTTAGCTCCTACAATGAGCAGTTCTTC. Translated, it gives CASSPSTSGTLSSYNEQFF.

This chain joins TRBV27 and TRBJ2-3, with TRBD2 identical over 8 bases. The junction had 6 bases not matched to a gene; V was cut back by 6 bases and J by 1 base. Germline loops: CDR1 MNHEY, CDR2 SMNVEV (reference sequence). The CDR3 consists of 15 residues. CDR3 region: CASSNWREGTDTQYF. The CDR3 bases are TGTGCCAGCAGCAACTGGCGGGAGGGCACAGATACGCAGTATTTT.

The chain is built from TRBV6-4 and TRBJ1-1; TRBD1 agrees at 11 bases. The CDR3 is made up of 14 amino acids. The germline CDR1 and CDR2 sequences are MRHNA and SNTAGT. Germline trimming cut 6 bases from V and 4 bases from J; bases unmatched to any gene: 4. CDR3 sequence (DNA): TGTGCCAGCAGCCCAGGGACAGGGGGCACTGAAGCTTTCTTT. This encodes CASSPGTGGTEAFF.

V and J are TRBV10-3 and TRBJ2-1; TRBD2 aligns across 9 bases. Germline CDR1 is ENHRY and CDR2 is SYGVKD. The CDR3 covers 18 residues. The V gene end was trimmed by 2 bases and the J gene end by 1 base; junction bases not matched to a gene: 9. This chain's CDR3 is CAISELPLTSGSYNEQFF. CDR3 nucleotides: TGTGCCATCAGTGAGCTCCCGTTAACTAGCGGGTCCTACAATGAGCAGTTCTTC.

This clone came up once. The sample carries other DNA sequences with the same CDR3. CDR3 residues: CASSPQTGNTEAFF. Written as DNA, the CDR3 is TGTGCCAGCTCACCGCAGACAGGGAACACTGAAGCTTTCTTT. V usage is TRBV18 and J usage is TRBJ1-1; D might be TRBD1 (6 bases). With 3 bases removed from V and 1 base from J, the gap between germline ends came to 9 bases. This CDR3 has 14 amino acids. The germline CDR1 and CDR2 sequences are KGHSH and LQKENI.

The chain employs TRBV18 and TRBJ2-5; D unresolved. Trimming shortened V by 5 bases and J by 1 base, and 5 bases separated the two germline ends. CDR3 length equals 12 residues. Per germline, CDR1 KGHSH and CDR2 LQKENI. CDR3: CASSRGQETQYF. The CDR3, as DNA: TGTGCCAGCTCAAGAGGCCAAGAGACCCAGTACTTC. Full variable domain (remainder filled in from reference TRBV18 and TRBJ2-5): NAGVMQNPRHLVRRRGQEARLRCSPMKGHSHVYWYRQLPEEGLKFMVYLQKENIIDESGMPKERFSAEFPKEGPSILRIQQVVRGDSAAYFCASSRGQETQYFGPGTRLLVL.

The chain employs TRBV30 and TRBJ1-1, with TRBD1 matching over 7 bases. This CDR3 has 13 amino acids. CDR1 and CDR2 (germline): GTSNPN, SVGIG (reference sequence). J lost 2 bases, V lost 4 bases, and 4 bases had no gene match. CDR3 DNA sequence: TGTGCCTGGAAGGGGACAGTAAACACTGAAGCTTTCTTT. As protein: CAWKGTVNTEAFF.

This chain uses TRBV5-5 with TRBJ2-7; 9 nucleotides agree with TRBD2. The CDR3 covers 15 residues. After removal of 1 base from V and 2 bases from J, the junction contained 4 bases not matched to a gene. From germline, CDR1 is SGHKS and CDR2 YYEKEE (reference sequence). The CDR3 coding sequence is TGTGCCAGCAGCTTGCCTAGCGGGACCACCTACGAGCAGTACTTC. It codes for CASSLPSGTTYEQYF.

V is TRBV13 and J is TRBJ2-1; D perhaps matches TRBD2 (6 bases). CDR3 size: 14 residues. The V and J ends lost 3 bases and 4 bases respectively, with 10 bases between them. The V gene's germline CDR1 is PRHDT and CDR2 FYEKMQ (reference sequence). The CDR3 nucleotides read TGTGCCAGCAGCTTCGGCGGGAAGTACAATGAGCAGTTCTTC. It yields the protein CASSFGGKYNEQFF.